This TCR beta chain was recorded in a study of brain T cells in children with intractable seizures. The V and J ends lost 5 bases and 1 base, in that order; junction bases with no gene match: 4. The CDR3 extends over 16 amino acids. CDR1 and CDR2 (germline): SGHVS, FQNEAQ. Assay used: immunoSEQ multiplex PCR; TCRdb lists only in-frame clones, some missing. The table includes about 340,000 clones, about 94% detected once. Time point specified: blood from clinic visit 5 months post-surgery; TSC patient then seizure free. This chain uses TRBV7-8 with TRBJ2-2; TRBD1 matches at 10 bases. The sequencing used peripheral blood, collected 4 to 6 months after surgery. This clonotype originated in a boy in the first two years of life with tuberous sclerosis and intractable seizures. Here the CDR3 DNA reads TGTGCCAGCAGCCGGGGGGACAGGGGGAACACCGGGGAGCTGTTTTTT. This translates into CASSRGDRGNTGELFF.